This T cell receptor (beta chain) was obtained from a study of cytomegalovirus exposure and HLA in healthy donors. Study-wide points: Earlier results showed most TCR beta V segments being productive about 87% or about 30% of the time.

The CDR3 has 15 amino acids. Trimming removed 6 bases from V and 11 bases from J; junction bases left unmatched: 15. The germline V gene encodes CDR1 MNHNS and CDR2 SASEGT. This clone was counted only a few times. Its antigen is unknown. Use of 60 Vbeta and 13 Jbeta primers characterized the PCR. Data came from immunoSEQ multiplex PCR; TCRdb stores just in-frame clones and leaves some out. The sample has some 98,000 clones, about 81% seen once. Specimen: PBMCs. The TCR sequence derives from a man in his forties in good health and CMV-seronegative. The chain combines TRBV6-1 with TRBJ2-1; 8 nucleotides match TRBD2. The CDR3 nucleotides read TGTGCCAGCAGCGGGGGGGCGGGACCTACAATGAAGCAGTTCTTC. Translation gives CASSGGAGPTMKQFF.